Shown below are 2 T cell receptor beta chains from a single sample sequenced in a study of response to subunit inactivated influenza vaccine. TCRdb recomputed calls from the RT-PCR reads with MiXCR, one row per CDR3 protein. This table holds approximately 230,000 distinct CDR3 sequences, about 12% found once. The sequencing used non-naive T cells sorted from PBMCs, collected 14 to 15 days before vaccination. The receptors shown here come from a man aged 45-65 years who received an inactivated influenza vaccine.

This clonotype was recorded many times. CDR3 nucleotide sequence: TGCGCCAGCAGCTCGGACAGGGGATACACCGGGGAGCTGTTTTTT. This sequence encodes CASSSDRGYTGELFF. This chain uses TRBV5-1 with TRBJ2-2; TRBD1 agrees at 9 bases. The V gene's germline CDR1 is SGHRS and CDR2 YFSETQ. J was trimmed by 3 bases and V by 3 bases; bases with no gene match: 3. The CDR3 length is 15 residues.

This clonotype was seen a few times. V gene TRBV20-1 combines with J gene TRBJ2-7; no definite D call. V was trimmed by 2 bases and J by 0 bases, leaving 11 bases between them. Germline V CDR1 and CDR2: DFQATT, SNEGSKA (reference sequence). This CDR3 region has 14 residues. CDR3 loop: CSARSGSFSYEQYF. The CDR3 DNA follows: TGCAGTGCTAGATCGGGCTCGTTCTCCTACGAGCAGTACTTC.